The rows below give T cell receptor beta chains drawn from one sample of a study of somatic mutations in cytotoxic T cells in rheumatoid arthritis. Sequencing used immunoSEQ multiplex PCR; TCRdb keeps in-frame clones, though not all of them. The sample consists of approximately 18,000 clones, around 80% of them appearing once. Sequenced sample: CD8+ T cells sorted from blood. Source of these receptors: an adult with rheumatoid arthritis. Each CDR3 is given with its conserved first and last residue. D genes are given only for firm matches. Size is stated for part of the rows, as once, few or many counts, or as a class when the clone is expanded.

cdr3_nt: TGTGCCAGCAGTCCACTAGCGGGCGACTACAATGAGCAGTTCTTC; cdr3_aa: CASSPLAGDYNEQFF; d_call: TRBD2; clone_size: .; j_call: TRBJ2-1; v_call: TRBV7-9
cdr3_nt: TGCGCCAGCAGCCAAGCCCGACTAGCGGGGCAGTATTTT; cdr3_aa: CASSQARLAGQYF; d_call: TRBD2; clone_size: .; j_call: TRBJ2-3; v_call: TRBV4-3
cdr3_nt: TGTGCCAGCAGCTCCCCGACTAGCGGGGCGAACACCGGGGGGCTGTTTTTT; cdr3_aa: CASSSPTSGANTGGLFF; d_call: TRBD2; clone_size: .; j_call: TRBJ2-2; v_call: TRBV7-2
cdr3_nt: TGTGCCAGCTCCGGGACAGCCACCGGGGAGCTGTTTTTT; cdr3_aa: CASSGTATGELFF; d_call: TRBD1; clone_size: .; j_call: TRBJ2-2; v_call: TRBV27
cdr3_nt: TGTGCCAGCAGCACAGGACAGAATAGCAATCAGCCCCAGCATTTT; cdr3_aa: CASSTGQNSNQPQHF; d_call: .; clone_size: .; j_call: TRBJ1-5; v_call: TRBV28
cdr3_nt: TGTGCCAGCAGTCCCTGGACAGGGGCGAACACTGAAGCTTTCTTT; cdr3_aa: CASSPWTGANTEAFF; d_call: TRBD1; clone_size: .; j_call: TRBJ1-1; v_call: TRBV27
cdr3_nt: TGTGCCAGCAGCTTAGTCGGCTACGAGCAGTACTTC; cdr3_aa: CASSLVGYEQYF; d_call: .; clone_size: few; j_call: TRBJ2-7; v_call: TRBV7-9
cdr3_nt: TGTGCCAGCAGCCCCAGGAGCTACGAGCAGTACTTC; cdr3_aa: CASSPRSYEQYF; d_call: .; clone_size: .; j_call: TRBJ2-7; v_call: TRBV7-9
cdr3_nt: TGTGCCAGCAGCCTCTTTAGGAATGAGCAGTTCTTC; cdr3_aa: CASSLFRNEQFF; d_call: .; clone_size: once; j_call: TRBJ2-1; v_call: TRBV5-8
cdr3_nt: TGTGCCAGCAGCCAGGGGACAGGGTGGCTCTATGGCTACACCTTC; cdr3_aa: CASSQGTGWLYGYTF; d_call: TRBD1; clone_size: .; j_call: TRBJ1-2; v_call: TRBV14
cdr3_nt: TGTGCCAGCAGCTTGATGCCGGGACCCCAGGAAAGTATCTACGAGCAGTACTTC; cdr3_aa: CASSLMPGPQESIYEQYF; d_call: .; clone_size: .; j_call: TRBJ2-7; v_call: TRBV7-6